Following are 22 T cell receptor beta chains from one sample sequenced in a study of technical replicates of blood from a few donors. Measured with immunoSEQ multiplex PCR; TCRdb has only the in-frame clones, and not every one. The profile shows roughly 80,000 clones, around 89% of them singletons. Material for sequencing was T cells isolated from PBMCs. All receptors derive from a human donor in good health.

The V gene is TRBV27, the J gene TRBJ1-1, with TRBD1 matching 10 bases. Trimming took 4 bases from V and 8 from J; bases not matched to a gene: 7. Per the germline V gene, CDR1 is MNHEY and CDR2 is SMNVEV (reference sequence). The length of the CDR3 is 14 residues. DNA for the CDR3: TGTGCCAGCAGTTCCCCGACAGGGGGCCTCGAAGCTTTCTTT. Translating it yields CASSSPTGGLEAFF.

The chain joins TRBV28 to TRBJ2-1; TRBD2 might be the D (6 bases). V was shortened by 8 bases and J by 4 bases, with 15 bases between the two germline ends. The CDR3 is 14 residues long. CDR1 is MDHEN, CDR2 SYDVKM, per germline. Written as DNA, the CDR3 is TGTGCCAGCGAGTCGGGGCGGGAATACAATGAGCAGTTCTTC. Encoded protein: CASESGREYNEQFF.

V gene TRBV27 combines with J gene TRBJ2-1, with D unresolved. This CDR3 region has 12 residues. The germline V gene encodes CDR1 MNHEY and CDR2 SMNVEV (reference sequence). V was pared by 4 bases and J by 9 bases, with 10 bases between. The chain's CDR3 is CASSSLSFEQFF. In DNA, the CDR3 is TGTGCCAGCAGTTCTCTCAGTTTTGAGCAGTTCTTC.

This clone was recorded a few times. The chain recombines TRBV12-5 with TRBJ2-7; perhaps TRBD2 as D (5 bases). Germline V gives CDR1 LGHNT, CDR2 FRNRAP. This CDR3 region has 12 residues. The V and J ends lost 6 bases and 5 bases respectively, with 11 bases between them. This CDR3 is CASGLPGDEQYF. The DNA of the CDR3 is TGTGCTAGTGGCTTGCCCGGGGACGAGCAGTACTTC.

This clone is a singleton in its sample. This chain links TRBV9 with TRBJ1-2, with D unresolved. Germline CDR1 reads SGDLS; CDR2 reads YYNGEE. Trimming left V 0 bases short and J 0 bases short, with 12 bases between. The CDR3 totals 16 residues. Here the CDR3 DNA reads TGTGCCAGCAGCGTAGAGGAGGCAGCGCCTAACTATGGCTACACCTTC. Encoded protein: CASSVEEAAPNYGYTF.

V is TRBV25-1 and J is TRBJ2-7, with D perhaps matching TRBD1 (5 bases). Per the germline V gene, CDR1 is MGHDK and CDR2 is SYGVNS. The ends were cut back, 8 bases at V and 3 bases at J, with 20 bases in the middle. The CDR3 length is 15 residues. The CDR3 protein is CASGVDQGLLYEQYF. CDR3 nucleotides: TGTGCCAGCGGGGTGGACCAGGGATTACTCTACGAGCAGTACTTC.

The V and J genes are TRBV9 and TRBJ1-3; no reliable D call. This CDR3 region has 16 residues. Looked up from germline, CDR1 is SGDLS and CDR2 is YYNGEE. The V gene lost 4 bases and the J gene lost 0 bases, with 14 bases spanning the gap. CDR3 residues: CASSSDTASSGNTIYF. CDR3 sequence (DNA): TGTGCCAGCAGCTCAGACACAGCTTCCTCTGGAAACACCATATATTTT.

This clone appeared once. This rearrangement joins TRBV4-1 to TRBJ2-7, with TRBD2 identical over 10 bases. V shed 0 bases, J shed 3 bases, and the junction held 2 bases outside the gene matches. Germline CDR1 reads MGHRA; CDR2 reads YSYEKL. This CDR3 is 15 amino acids long. The CDR3 here is CASSQEWTSGYEQYF. The CDR3 DNA reads as TGCGCCAGCAGCCAAGAGTGGACTAGCGGCTACGAGCAGTACTTC.

The rearrangement uses TRBV7-6 and TRBJ2-3, with no clear D. The CDR3 runs 14 residues. CDR1 is SGHVS and CDR2 is FNYEAQ in the germline V gene. V dropped 3 bases and J dropped 2 bases, with 9 bases sitting between them. CDR3 in DNA: TGTGCCAGCAGCTTGAATATACACACAGATACGCAGTATTTT. Protein sequence: CASSLNIHTDTQYF.

This chain links TRBV2 with TRBJ1-1; D is ambiguous. The CDR3 is 15 amino acids. Trimming pared 6 bases from V and 4 bases from J, leaving 18 bases between. CDR1 and CDR2 (germline): SNHLY, FYNNEI. CDR3 DNA: TGTGCCAGCAGCTCCTGGAGGAGGGAGTCCACTGAAGCTTTCTTT. Amino acids: CASSSWRRESTEAFF.

The J gene is TRBJ1-1, the V gene TRBV7-6; the match to TRBD1 covers 10 bases. Germline V gene data show CDR1 as SGHVS and CDR2 as FNYEAQ. This CDR3 is 15 amino acids long. V shed 3 bases and J 5 bases; nucleotides not matched to a gene: 6. CDR3 in DNA: TGTGCCAGCAGCTTGCCGGGACAGGGGAATACTGAAGCTTTCTTT. It is translated as CASSLPGQGNTEAFF.

The rearrangement links TRBV11-3 to TRBJ1-4; D may be TRBD1 (6 bases). This CDR3 is 14 amino acids long. Germline V lookup: CDR1 SGHNT, CDR2 YENEEA. The V end was cut by 5 bases, the J end by 3 bases, with 10 bases between. CDR3 region: CASSRTAANEKLFF. The CDR3 DNA sequence: TGTGCCAGCAGCCGGACAGCAGCTAATGAAAAACTGTTTTTT.

The V gene is TRBV9, the J gene TRBJ2-2; 7 bases map to TRBD1. The V gene's germline CDR1 is SGDLS and CDR2 YYNGEE. The CDR3 covers 16 residues. With V trimmed by 4 bases and J by 5 bases, 11 bases remained unmatched. DNA of the CDR3: TGTGCCAGCAGCCCGCGAAGACAGGGCCAGACCGGGGAGCTGTTTTTT. It is translated as CASSPRRQGQTGELFF.

The rearrangement links TRBV6-5 to TRBJ2-2; a possible D gene is TRBD1 (6 bases). This CDR3 region has 14 residues. Trimming stripped 5 bases from V and 6 bases from J, with 13 bases between. Germline V gene sequence: CDR1 MNHEY, CDR2 SVGAGI. The CDR3 DNA follows: TGTGCCAGCAGTCATACAGGGTACCCCGGGGAGCTGTTTTTT. Encoded protein: CASSHTGYPGELFF.

This chain links TRBV30 with TRBJ1-1, with 7 bases matching TRBD1. This CDR3 spans 16 amino acids. V shed 0 bases and J 5 bases; nucleotides not matched to a gene: 12. CDR1 GTSNPN and CDR2 SVGIG come from the germline V gene (reference sequence). CDR3 bases: TGTGCCTGGAGTGTTAGGGGGCTGGGAAGGGATACTGAAGCTTTCTTT. Its translation: CAWSVRGLGRDTEAFF.

The rearrangement links TRBV27 to TRBJ2-7; possible D gene TRBD2, 5 bases. Germline loops: CDR1 MNHEY, CDR2 SMNVEV (reference sequence). Trimming left V 8 bases short and J 1 base short, with 21 bases between. This CDR3 comprises 16 residues. DNA for the CDR3: TGTGCCAGCTCTTATGAGGGTCCCCCTTATTCCTACGAGCAGTACTTC. It yields the protein CASSYEGPPYSYEQYF.

V usage is TRBV5-1 and J usage is TRBJ2-1, with 7 bases matching TRBD2. V dropped 3 bases and J dropped 4; count of bases not matched to a gene: 7. The CDR3 totals 15 residues. The germline gives CDR1 SGHRS, CDR2 YFSETQ. CDR3 DNA: TGCGCCAGCAGCTCCACTAGCGAACCATACAATGAGCAGTTCTTC. This encodes CASSSTSEPYNEQFF.

This rearrangement joins TRBV28 to TRBJ1-4, with 12 positions matching TRBD1. CDR1 and CDR2 from the germline V gene are MDHEN and SYDVKM. The CDR3 covers 17 residues. The ends lost 1 base at V and 12 bases at J; junction bases unmatched: 12. CDR3 sequence: CASSLLGDRGPGEQLFF. CDR3 nucleotide sequence: TGTGCCAGCAGTTTATTAGGGGACAGGGGGCCCGGAGAACAACTGTTTTTT.

V and J are TRBV7-6 and TRBJ1-4, with a possible D match to TRBD1 (5 bases). V was clipped by 4 bases and J by 7 bases, with 13 bases between them. The germline V gene encodes CDR1 SGHVS and CDR2 FNYEAQ. The length of the CDR3 is 14 residues. CDR3 DNA: TGTGCCAGCAGCTCCACCGGGAGGGGTGAAAAACTGTTTTTT. Protein: CASSSTGRGEKLFF.

The genes are TRBV23-1 and TRBJ2-5; TRBD2 agrees at 10 bases. TRBV23-1 is labeled an ORF, and its function is uncertain. V lost 6 bases, J lost 4 bases, and 14 bases stayed unmatched. This CDR3 comprises 17 residues. The DNA of the CDR3 is TGCGCCAGCAGCCCCTTGAGGGCTAGCGGGAGCCGAGAGACCCAGTACTTC. Translation: CASSPLRASGSRETQYF.

The chain uses TRBV9 and TRBJ2-5; no clear D gene. Per the germline V gene, CDR1 is SGDLS and CDR2 is YYNGEE. This CDR3 has 13 residues. The ends were cut back, 1 base at V and 1 base at J, with 5 bases in the middle. CDR3: CASSVRGQETQYF. CDR3 DNA sequence: TGTGCCAGCAGCGTAAGAGGCCAAGAGACCCAGTACTTC.

This rearrangement joins TRBV7-9 to TRBJ2-5; D may be TRBD1 (5 bases). The CDR3 is made up of 14 amino acids. Germline V gene sequence: CDR1 SEHNR, CDR2 FQNEAQ (reference sequence). Trimming removed 3 bases from V and 3 bases from J, with 11 bases in between. The CDR3, as DNA: TGTGCCAGCAGCTTCATTAGACAGAAAGAGACCCAGTACTTC. This encodes CASSFIRQKETQYF. Looking up the rest from reference TRBV7-9 and TRBJ2-5 gives the full variable domain: DTGVSQNPRHKITKRGQNVTFRCDPISEHNRLYWYRQTLGQGPEFLTYFQNEAQLEKSRLLSDRFSAERPKGSFSTLEIQRTEQGDSAMYLCASSFIRQKETQYFGPGTRLLVL.